The clone carrying this TCR beta chain was seen only once. Its antigen is not identified. The data are from a study of PD-1 blockade in classical Hodgkin lymphoma. Study findings and constraints: Newly diagnosed patients were reported to start with lower TCR diversity than healthy donors.

Only in-frame clones appear in the TCRdb table, and some are missing; sequencing was by immunoSEQ multiplex PCR. Of over 15,000 clones listed, 87% are singletons. V was pared by 4 bases and J by 3 bases, with 13 bases between. There are 14 residues in the CDR3. Per the germline V gene, CDR1 is SGHTA and CDR2 is FQGNSA. The time point here: newly diagnosed, previously untreated cHL patient sample. The chain carries TRBV7-2 and TRBJ2-7; D unresolved. The sequence derives from a human donor with classical Hodgkin lymphoma. Sequencing was carried out using peripheral blood mononuclear cells (PBMCs). The CDR3 DNA follows: TGTGCCAGCAGCTCCCCCGGCTTCTACTACGAGCAGTACTTC. It encodes CASSSPGFYYEQYF.